These T cell receptor beta chains were read from a single sample in a study of control samples from healthy donors and cancer patients. The method was immunoSEQ multiplex PCR; TCRdb's version includes in-frame clones alone and lacks a portion of them. This repertoire shows 170,000 or so clones, under 95% found once; its top ten account for more than 1.1%. The sequenced sample consisted of blood. These receptor sequences come from a woman between 18 and 30 years old in good health. CDR3s include the opening cysteine and the closing phenylalanine or tryptophan. The D gene is left open where the match is weak. The size field is filled for only some rows; it gives once, few, many or a size class.

CDR3nt: TGTGCCAGCCGGACCCGGACAGGGTTTTACAATCAGCCCCAGCATTTT
CDR3aa: CASRTRTGFYNQPQHF
abundance: NA
j_gene: TRBJ1-5
v_gene: TRBV28
d_gene: TRBD1

CDR3nt: TGTGCCAGCAGCTTAGGGGCAGGGCGAGCCACAGATACGCAGTATTTT
CDR3aa: CASSLGAGRATDTQYF
abundance: NA
j_gene: TRBJ2-3
v_gene: TRBV11-2
d_gene: NA

CDR3nt: TGTGCTAGTGGTTTTCGGACCGGGACAGGGGTAAACACCATATATTTT
CDR3aa: CASGFRTGTGVNTIYF
abundance: NA
j_gene: TRBJ1-3
v_gene: TRBV12-5
d_gene: TRBD1

CDR3nt: TGTGCCAGCAGTTTGGCACACCACACTGAAGCTTTCTTT
CDR3aa: CASSLAHHTEAFF
abundance: once
j_gene: TRBJ1-1
v_gene: TRBV27
d_gene: NA

CDR3nt: TGTGCCAGCAGCCAATCAAACAATCAGCCCCAGCATTTT
CDR3aa: CASSQSNNQPQHF
abundance: NA
j_gene: TRBJ1-5
v_gene: TRBV16
d_gene: NA

CDR3nt: TGTGCCAGCAGTACGGTTATGAACACTGAAGCTTTCTTT
CDR3aa: CASSTVMNTEAFF
abundance: NA
j_gene: TRBJ1-1
v_gene: TRBV2
d_gene: NA

CDR3nt: TGTGCCAGCGCTTGGGGGACAGGGAGGACCGGGGAGCTGTTTTTT
CDR3aa: CASAWGTGRTGELFF
abundance: NA
j_gene: TRBJ2-2
v_gene: TRBV6-5
d_gene: TRBD1

CDR3nt: TGTGCCAGCAGCCAAGGAAGGGGGAGCCTCCAGCCCCAGCATTTT
CDR3aa: CASSQGRGSLQPQHF
abundance: NA
j_gene: TRBJ1-5
v_gene: TRBV3-1/TRBV3-2
d_gene: NA

CDR3nt: TGTGCCAGCACAAGGACAGGGAGCTTCTATGGCTACACCTTC
CDR3aa: CASTRTGSFYGYTF
abundance: NA
j_gene: TRBJ1-2
v_gene: TRBV6-5
d_gene: TRBD1

CDR3nt: TGTGCCAGCAGTCCGACAGCAATGAACACTGAAGCTTTCTTT
CDR3aa: CASSPTAMNTEAFF
abundance: NA
j_gene: TRBJ1-1
v_gene: TRBV28
d_gene: NA

CDR3nt: TGCGCCAGCACCCTCTCCCTCCCGGGGGCGGGCACTGAAGCTTTCTTT
CDR3aa: CASTLSLPGAGTEAFF
abundance: NA
j_gene: TRBJ1-1
v_gene: TRBV5-1
d_gene: NA

CDR3nt: TGTGCCAGCAGGGCCGACGGCTACGAGCAGTACTTC
CDR3aa: CASRADGYEQYF
abundance: NA
j_gene: TRBJ2-7
v_gene: TRBV2
d_gene: NA

CDR3nt: TGTGCCAGTAGTATCCAGGGGGCCTCTGAAGCTTTCTTT
CDR3aa: CASSIQGASEAFF
abundance: NA
j_gene: TRBJ1-1
v_gene: TRBV19
d_gene: TRBD1

CDR3nt: TGCGCCAGCAGCTTGACACAGGGGGGCGGGGAGCTGTTTTTT
CDR3aa: CASSLTQGGGELFF
abundance: NA
j_gene: TRBJ2-2
v_gene: TRBV5-1
d_gene: TRBD1

CDR3nt: TGTGCCAGCAGCTTAGTTGGGGGGCCTGGCTACGAGCAGTACTTC
CDR3aa: CASSLVGGPGYEQYF
abundance: once
j_gene: TRBJ2-7
v_gene: TRBV11-2
d_gene: NA

CDR3nt: TGTGCCACTAGGGGGAGTGGTGAGACCCAGTACTTC
CDR3aa: CATRGSGETQYF
abundance: NA
j_gene: TRBJ2-5
v_gene: TRBV19
d_gene: NA

CDR3nt: TGTGCCAGCTCACCACGGGACGGAGTGAATCAGCCCCAGCATTTT
CDR3aa: CASSPRDGVNQPQHF
abundance: once
j_gene: TRBJ1-5
v_gene: TRBV18
d_gene: NA

CDR3nt: TGTGCCAGTAGTATGGGACTAGCGGGAGGGTTCGTAGCCAAAAACATTCAGTACTTC
CDR3aa: CASSMGLAGGFVAKNIQYF
abundance: NA
j_gene: TRBJ2-4
v_gene: TRBV19
d_gene: TRBD2

CDR3nt: TGCGCCAGCAGCTTTACAGGGTTTGCGAACACTGAAGCTTTCTTT
CDR3aa: CASSFTGFANTEAFF
abundance: NA
j_gene: TRBJ1-1
v_gene: TRBV5-1
d_gene: NA

CDR3nt: TGTGCCAGCAGCGTGGCGTACGGGAACGGTTCACCCCTCCACTTT
CDR3aa: CASSVAYGNGSPLHF
abundance: NA
j_gene: TRBJ1-6
v_gene: TRBV9
d_gene: NA

CDR3nt: TGTGCCAGCAGTTTGGGGTCAGGGATTAATGAGCAGTTCTTC
CDR3aa: CASSLGSGINEQFF
abundance: NA
j_gene: TRBJ2-1
v_gene: TRBV28
d_gene: NA

CDR3nt: TGTGCCAGCTCACCAGTGGGAAGCTCCTACGAGCAGTACTTC
CDR3aa: CASSPVGSSYEQYF
abundance: NA
j_gene: TRBJ2-7
v_gene: TRBV18
d_gene: NA

CDR3nt: TGTGCCAGCAGCTTCGCAGCCACAGATACGCAGTATTTT
CDR3aa: CASSFAATDTQYF
abundance: few
j_gene: TRBJ2-3
v_gene: TRBV7-2
d_gene: NA

CDR3nt: TGTGCCAGCAGGTATAGCAATCAGCCCCAGCATTTT
CDR3aa: CASRYSNQPQHF
abundance: NA
j_gene: TRBJ1-5
v_gene: TRBV6-5
d_gene: NA

CDR3nt: TGTGCCAGCAGCGCGGGACACTTGGGGACTGAAGCTTTCTTT
CDR3aa: CASSAGHLGTEAFF
abundance: NA
j_gene: TRBJ1-1
v_gene: TRBV9
d_gene: NA

CDR3nt: TGTGCCAGTAGTCCGGGTGGGGTCGGGGGCAGCCGAAACACTGAAGCTTTCTTT
CDR3aa: CASSPGGVGGSRNTEAFF
abundance: NA
j_gene: TRBJ1-1
v_gene: TRBV19
d_gene: NA

CDR3nt: TGTGCCAGCAGCCTAACGTCCCTGGCAGGAGGCTACACCTTC
CDR3aa: CASSLTSLAGGYTF
abundance: NA
j_gene: TRBJ1-2
v_gene: TRBV7-3
d_gene: NA

CDR3nt: TGTGCCAGCAGCTTAGCACAGGGGTTAGCCAAAAACATTCAGTACTTC
CDR3aa: CASSLAQGLAKNIQYF
abundance: NA
j_gene: TRBJ2-4
v_gene: TRBV11-3
d_gene: TRBD1

CDR3nt: TGTGCCAGCAGAGGAATCTCTGGGGCCAACGTCCTGACTTTC
CDR3aa: CASRGISGANVLTF
abundance: NA
j_gene: TRBJ2-6
v_gene: TRBV27
d_gene: NA

CDR3nt: TGTGCCATCAGTGAGTCTCTGCAATCACCCCTCCACTTT
CDR3aa: CAISESLQSPLHF
abundance: NA
j_gene: TRBJ1-6
v_gene: TRBV10-3
d_gene: NA

CDR3nt: TGTGCCAGCAGCTTAGAAGGGGGCAGCGGCTACACCTTC
CDR3aa: CASSLEGGSGYTF
abundance: NA
j_gene: TRBJ1-2
v_gene: TRBV7-9
d_gene: TRBD1

CDR3nt: TGTGCCAGCAGCCTACAGGCCCCCGGGGATTCACCCCTCCACTTT
CDR3aa: CASSLQAPGDSPLHF
abundance: NA
j_gene: TRBJ1-6
v_gene: TRBV6-5
d_gene: NA

CDR3nt: TGTGCCAGCAGCCAGGAACAGGGAGCAGATACGCAGTATTTT
CDR3aa: CASSQEQGADTQYF
abundance: NA
j_gene: TRBJ2-3
v_gene: TRBV4-2
d_gene: NA

CDR3nt: TGTGCCAGCAAGCCCCTAGCGGGAGAGGAGCAGTTCTTC
CDR3aa: CASKPLAGEEQFF
abundance: few
j_gene: TRBJ2-1
v_gene: TRBV7-9
d_gene: TRBD2

CDR3nt: TGTGCCAGCAGCTTATCCCTAGTCCTCTACGAGCAGTACTTC
CDR3aa: CASSLSLVLYEQYF
abundance: NA
j_gene: TRBJ2-7
v_gene: TRBV7-2
d_gene: NA

CDR3nt: TGTGCCATCAGTGAGACAGGATCCGAATACGAGCAGTACTTC
CDR3aa: CAISETGSEYEQYF
abundance: NA
j_gene: TRBJ2-7
v_gene: TRBV10-3
d_gene: NA

CDR3nt: TGTGCCAGCAGCACGGGAGTTCGCTATGGCTACACCTTC
CDR3aa: CASSTGVRYGYTF
abundance: NA
j_gene: TRBJ1-2
v_gene: TRBV11-2
d_gene: NA

CDR3nt: TGTGCCAGCAGTGAATTATCAGGGTTGCGCAATCAGCCCCAGCATTTT
CDR3aa: CASSELSGLRNQPQHF
abundance: NA
j_gene: TRBJ1-5
v_gene: TRBV6-1
d_gene: NA

CDR3nt: TGTGCCAGCAGTGAAAGGGGACAGCCCTGGCCCCAGCATTTT
CDR3aa: CASSERGQPWPQHF
abundance: NA
j_gene: TRBJ1-5
v_gene: TRBV2
d_gene: TRBD1

CDR3nt: TGTGCCAGCAGTTTTCAGGGAGACTATGGCTACACCTTC
CDR3aa: CASSFQGDYGYTF
abundance: NA
j_gene: TRBJ1-2
v_gene: TRBV12-3/TRBV12-4
d_gene: NA

CDR3nt: TGTGCCAGTAGTATATCACAGACTGGGGACATTCAGTACTTC
CDR3aa: CASSISQTGDIQYF
abundance: NA
j_gene: TRBJ2-4
v_gene: TRBV19
d_gene: NA

CDR3nt: TGTGCTAGTGGCTCCGGGCCGAGCTCTGGAAACACCATATATTTT
CDR3aa: CASGSGPSSGNTIYF
abundance: NA
j_gene: TRBJ1-3
v_gene: TRBV12-5
d_gene: NA